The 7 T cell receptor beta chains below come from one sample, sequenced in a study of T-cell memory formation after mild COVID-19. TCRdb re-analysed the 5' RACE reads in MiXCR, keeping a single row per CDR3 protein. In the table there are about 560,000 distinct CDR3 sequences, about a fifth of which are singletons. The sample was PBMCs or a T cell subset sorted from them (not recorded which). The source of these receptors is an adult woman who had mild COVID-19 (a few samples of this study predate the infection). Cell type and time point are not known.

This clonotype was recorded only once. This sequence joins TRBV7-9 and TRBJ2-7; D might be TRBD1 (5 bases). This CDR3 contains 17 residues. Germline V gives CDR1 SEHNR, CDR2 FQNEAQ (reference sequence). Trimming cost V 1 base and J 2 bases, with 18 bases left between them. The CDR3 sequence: CASSLEGPGRWTYEQYF. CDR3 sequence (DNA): TGTGCCAGCAGCTTAGAGGGTCCAGGGCGGTGGACCTACGAGCAGTACTTC.

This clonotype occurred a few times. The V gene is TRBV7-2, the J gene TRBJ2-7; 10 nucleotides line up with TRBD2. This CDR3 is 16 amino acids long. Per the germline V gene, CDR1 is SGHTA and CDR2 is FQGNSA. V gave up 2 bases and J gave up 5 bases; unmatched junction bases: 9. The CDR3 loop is CASSLRRWLAGDEQYF. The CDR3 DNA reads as TGTGCCAGCAGCTTAAGAAGATGGCTAGCGGGAGACGAGCAGTACTTC.

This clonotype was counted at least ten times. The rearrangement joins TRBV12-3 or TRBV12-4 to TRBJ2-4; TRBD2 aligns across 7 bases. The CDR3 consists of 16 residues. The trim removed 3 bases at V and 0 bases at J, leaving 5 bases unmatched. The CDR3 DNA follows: TGTGCCAGCAGTTTCGGGAGCGGGACAGCCAAAAACATTCAGTACTTC. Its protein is CASSFGSGTAKNIQYF.

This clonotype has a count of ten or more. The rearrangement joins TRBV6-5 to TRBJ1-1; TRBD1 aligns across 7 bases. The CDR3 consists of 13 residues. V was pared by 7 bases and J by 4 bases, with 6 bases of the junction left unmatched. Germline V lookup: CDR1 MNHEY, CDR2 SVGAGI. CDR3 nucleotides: TGTGCCAGCACCGTACAGGGGTTCACTGAAGCTTTCTTT. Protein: CASTVQGFTEAFF.

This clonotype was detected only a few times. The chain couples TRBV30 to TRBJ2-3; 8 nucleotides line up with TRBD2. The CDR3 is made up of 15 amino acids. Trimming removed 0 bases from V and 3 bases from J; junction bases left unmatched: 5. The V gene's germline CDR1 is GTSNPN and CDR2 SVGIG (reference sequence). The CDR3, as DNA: TGTGCCTGGAGTGTCGGACTAGCTCGGACAGATACGCAGTATTTT. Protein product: CAWSVGLARTDTQYF.

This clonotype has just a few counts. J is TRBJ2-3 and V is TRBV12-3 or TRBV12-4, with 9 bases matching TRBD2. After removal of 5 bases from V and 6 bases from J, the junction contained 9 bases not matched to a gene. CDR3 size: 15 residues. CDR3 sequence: CASSPSAGGWDTQYF. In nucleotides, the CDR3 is TGTGCCAGCAGTCCGTCAGCGGGAGGATGGGATACGCAGTATTTT.

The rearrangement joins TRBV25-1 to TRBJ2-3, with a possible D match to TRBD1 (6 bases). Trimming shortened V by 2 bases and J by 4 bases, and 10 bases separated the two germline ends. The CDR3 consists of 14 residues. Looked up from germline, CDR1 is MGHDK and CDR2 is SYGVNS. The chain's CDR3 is CASSEGRGADTQYF. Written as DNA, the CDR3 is TGTGCCAGCAGTGAAGGCAGGGGCGCAGATACGCAGTATTTT.